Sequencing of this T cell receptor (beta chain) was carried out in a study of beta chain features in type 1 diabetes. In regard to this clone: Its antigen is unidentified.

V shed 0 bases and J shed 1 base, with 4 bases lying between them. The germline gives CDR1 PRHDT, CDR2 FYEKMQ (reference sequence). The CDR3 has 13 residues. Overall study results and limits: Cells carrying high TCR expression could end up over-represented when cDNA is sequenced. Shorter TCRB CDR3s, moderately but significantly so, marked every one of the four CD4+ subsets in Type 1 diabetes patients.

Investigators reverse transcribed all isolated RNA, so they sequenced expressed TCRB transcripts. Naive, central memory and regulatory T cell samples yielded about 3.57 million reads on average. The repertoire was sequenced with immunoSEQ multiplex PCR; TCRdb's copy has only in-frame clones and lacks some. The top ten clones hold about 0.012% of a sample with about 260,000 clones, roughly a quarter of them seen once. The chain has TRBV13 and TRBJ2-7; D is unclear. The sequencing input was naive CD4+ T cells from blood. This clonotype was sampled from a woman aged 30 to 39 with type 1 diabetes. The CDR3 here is CASSLGTSYEQYF. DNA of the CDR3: TGTGCCAGCAGCTTAGGGACATCCTACGAGCAGTACTTC. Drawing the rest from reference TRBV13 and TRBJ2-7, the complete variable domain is AAGVIQSPRHLIKEKRETATLKCYPIPRHDTVYWYQQGPGQDPQFLISFYEKMQSDKGSIPDRFSAQQFSDYHSELNMSSLELGDSALYFCASSLGTSYEQYFGPGTRLTVT.